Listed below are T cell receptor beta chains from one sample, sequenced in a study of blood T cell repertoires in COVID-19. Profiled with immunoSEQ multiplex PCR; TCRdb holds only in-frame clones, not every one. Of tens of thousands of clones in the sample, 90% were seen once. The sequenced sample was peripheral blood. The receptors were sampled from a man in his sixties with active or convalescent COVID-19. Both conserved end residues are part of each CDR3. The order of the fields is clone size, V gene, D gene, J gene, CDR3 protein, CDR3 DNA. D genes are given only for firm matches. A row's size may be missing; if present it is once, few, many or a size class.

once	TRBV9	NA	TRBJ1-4	CASSVGQRNEKLFF	TGTGCCAGCAGCGTTGGACAGCGTAATGAAAAACTGTTTTTT
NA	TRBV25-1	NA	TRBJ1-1	CASSELTGPRGAFF	TGTGCCAGCAGTGAATTGACAGGTCCCCGTGGAGCTTTCTTT
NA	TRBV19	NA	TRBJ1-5	CASSIREWEPQHF	TGTGCCAGTAGTATTCGGGAGTGGGAGCCCCAGCATTTT
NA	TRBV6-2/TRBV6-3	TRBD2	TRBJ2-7	CASSYFTIAGFSYEQYF	TGTGCCAGCAGTTACTTCACTATAGCGGGATTCTCCTACGAGCAGTACTTC
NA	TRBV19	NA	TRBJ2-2	CASSMSGGTGELFF	TGTGCCAGTAGTATGTCAGGCGGGACCGGGGAGCTGTTTTTT
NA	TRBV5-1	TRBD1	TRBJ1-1	CASSAQGLTSMNTEAFF	TGCGCCAGCAGCGCACAGGGGCTCACTAGCATGAACACTGAAGCTTTCTTT
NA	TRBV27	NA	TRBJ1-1	CASSSPPIGAGAFF	TGTGCCAGCAGTTCCCCGCCGATAGGGGCCGGAGCTTTCTTT
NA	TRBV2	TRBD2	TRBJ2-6	CASSETSGLSGANVLTF	TGTGCCAGCAGTGAGACTAGCGGGCTCTCTGGGGCCAACGTCCTGACTTTC
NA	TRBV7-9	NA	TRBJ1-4	CASSLGDIQIVEKLFF	TGTGCCAGCAGCTTAGGGGACATTCAGATTGTTGAAAAACTGTTTTTT
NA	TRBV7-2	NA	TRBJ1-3	CASSLVVQGFSGNTIYF	TGTGCCAGCAGCTTAGTGGTACAGGGCTTCTCTGGAAACACCATATATTTT
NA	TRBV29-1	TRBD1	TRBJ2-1	CSVAKGADRGEQFF	TGCAGCGTGGCAAAGGGAGCGGACAGGGGCGAGCAGTTCTTC
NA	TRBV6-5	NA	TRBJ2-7	CASSVAPGYEQYF	TGTGCCAGCAGCGTAGCTCCGGGGTACGAGCAGTACTTC
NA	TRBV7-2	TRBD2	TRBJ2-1	CASSPAGTRAYNEQFF	TGTGCCAGCAGTCCGGCGGGGACTAGGGCCTACAATGAGCAGTTCTTC
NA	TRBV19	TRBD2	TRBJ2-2	CASSILAGTNTGELFF	TGTGCCAGTAGTATCCTAGCGGGCACGAACACCGGGGAGCTGTTTTTT
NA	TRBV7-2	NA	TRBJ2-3	CASSLDGTDTQYF	TGTGCCAGCAGCTTAGACGGTACAGATACGCAGTATTTT